What follows are 11 T cell receptor beta chains derived from one specimen sequenced in a study of identical twins. MiXCR, applied by TCRdb to the 5' RACE reads, yields one record per CDR3 protein. The sample has around 570,000 distinct CDR3 sequences; more than 9% are singletons. These data also formed part of another study, on yellow fever vaccine responses in identical twins.

Material: PBMCs. The source is a woman between 18 and 29 years old in good health.

Worth noting for this clonotype: This sequence may be a read error, since a much larger clone differs from it by one base. CDR3 nucleotide sequence: TGTGCCAGCAGTTACCGGGCGGGGGGCACATACAATGAGCAGTTCTTC. Its translation: CASSYRAGGTYNEQFF. The chain is built from TRBV6-2 or TRBV6-3 and TRBJ2-1, with TRBD2 identical over 8 bases. This CDR3 is 16 amino acids long. The V and J ends lost 2 bases and 4 bases, in that order; junction bases with no gene match: 7. Looked up from germline, CDR1 is MNHEY and CDR2 is SVGEGT.

The sample holds a few counts of this clonotype. J is TRBJ2-5 and V is TRBV6-2 or TRBV6-3, with D possibly TRBD2 on 6 matching bases. Trimming shortened V by 2 bases and J by 4 bases, and 20 bases separated the two germline ends. Germline V lookup: CDR1 MNHEY, CDR2 SVGEGT. This CDR3 contains 17 residues. The CDR3 is CASSYRRPASGAETQYF. The DNA of the CDR3 is TGTGCCAGCAGTTACCGCCGGCCGGCTTCGGGAGCAGAGACCCAGTACTTC.

In this sample, this clonotype turned up a few times. This chain uses TRBV12-3 or TRBV12-4 with TRBJ2-1, with TRBD2 matching over 7 bases. The ends lost 10 bases at V and 0 bases at J; junction bases unmatched: 15. This CDR3 region has 17 residues. The CDR3 DNA is TGTGCCACCTCTTTTTCGGCGGGAGTGAGCTCCTACAATGAGCAGTTCTTC. Its protein product is CATSFSAGVSSYNEQFF.

The rearrangement joins TRBV27 to TRBJ2-2; 9 bases map to TRBD1. The CDR3 covers 18 residues. From germline, CDR1 is MNHEY and CDR2 SMNVEV (reference sequence). J was trimmed by 3 bases and V by 0 bases; bases with no gene match: 8. In nucleotides, the CDR3 is TGTGCCAGCAGTTTATCGATCGGACAGGGGAGAGACACCGGGGAGCTGTTTTTT. Protein sequence: CASSLSIGQGRDTGELFF.

This chain uses TRBV2 with TRBJ2-7, with TRBD1 identical over 7 bases. The CDR3 has 16 amino acids. The germline V gene has CDR1 SNHLY and CDR2 FYNNEI. The V gene end was trimmed by 6 bases and the J gene end by 5 bases; junction bases not matched to a gene: 16. In DNA form, the CDR3 reads TGTGCCAGCAGGGAACCCGGACAGGTGGCAGTCCACGAGCAGTACTTC. It codes for CASREPGQVAVHEQYF.

The chain employs TRBV29-1 and TRBJ2-1; no clear D gene. V shed 4 bases and J shed 0 bases, with 7 bases lying between them. Germline-derived CDR1 and CDR2 are SQVTM and ANQGSEA. The CDR3 contains 13 residues. CDR3 sequence: CSVVISSYNEQFF. In DNA form, the CDR3 reads TGCAGCGTTGTTATCAGCTCCTACAATGAGCAGTTCTTC.

This clonotype was counted a few times. This chain joins TRBV27 and TRBJ2-1; 9 bases line up with TRBD2. With V trimmed by 7 bases and J by 7 bases, 11 bases remained unmatched. The germline gives CDR1 MNHEY, CDR2 SMNVEV (reference sequence). The CDR3 covers 15 residues. CDR3 protein: CASKYAGGPENEQFF. The CDR3 nucleotides are TGTGCCAGCAAATACGCGGGGGGGCCTGAAAATGAGCAGTTCTTC.

This clonotype was recorded at least ten times. The chain combines TRBV29-1 with TRBJ1-5; possible D gene TRBD1, 6 bases. Germline CDR1 is SQVTM and CDR2 is ANQGSEA. CDR3 size: 13 residues. V was cut by 2 bases and J by 6 bases, with 11 bases left in between. The CDR3 region has the DNA TGCAGCGTTGAAAGGGGGGAAGGTCAGCCCCAGCATTTT. Translated, it gives CSVERGEGQPQHF. The full variable domain, completed using reference TRBV29-1 and TRBJ1-5, is SAVISQKPSRDICQRGTSLTIQCQVDSQVTMMFWYRQQPGQSLTLIATANQGSEATYESGFVIDKFPISRPNLTFSTLTVSNMSPEDSSIYLCSVERGEGQPQHFGDGTRLSIL.

Only a few counts were recorded for this clonotype. The chain joins TRBV7-2 to TRBJ2-7, with a weak D call TRBD1 (5 bases). V was clipped by 2 bases and J by 0 bases, with 14 bases between them. CDR1 is SGHTA and CDR2 is FQGNSA in the germline V gene. The CDR3 spans 16 residues. CDR3 nucleotides: TGTGCCAGCAGCTTACAAGTTGGGGCAAGCTCCTACGAGCAGTACTTC. This encodes CASSLQVGASSYEQYF.

The gene calls are TRBV6-5 and TRBJ2-7, with 8 positions matching TRBD1. CDR1 is MNHEY and CDR2 is SVGAGI in the germline V gene. This CDR3 contains 17 residues. Trimming took 2 bases from V and 4 from J; bases not matched to a gene: 13. Here the CDR3 reads CASSYGASGRGHYEQYF. The DNA of the CDR3 is TGTGCCAGCAGTTACGGGGCCTCAGGCAGGGGGCATTACGAGCAGTACTTC.

This clonotype was seen ten or more times. The J gene is TRBJ2-7, the V gene TRBV28; either TRBD1 or TRBD2 may fit D (5 bases each). In germline, CDR1 is MDHEN, CDR2 SYDVKM. The CDR3 runs 14 residues. Trimming pared 6 bases from V and 6 bases from J, leaving 18 bases between. In DNA form, the CDR3 reads TGTGCCAGCAGCCTATCGGGGCAGGGTGGCGAGCAGTACTTC. As protein: CASSLSGQGGEQYF.